This T cell receptor beta chain was observed in a study of T cell responses to AZD1222 COVID-19 vaccine. Assay used: immunoSEQ multiplex PCR; TCRdb lists only in-frame clones, some missing. Of 90,000 to 150,000 clones in the sample, roughly 89% are singletons; the top ten hold approximately 8.4%. The V gene lost 4 bases and the J gene lost 3 bases, with 7 bases spanning the gap. The CDR3 spans 13 residues. This sequence was found in an adult in good health. The chain combines TRBV12-3 or TRBV12-4 with TRBJ2-1; perhaps TRBD1 as D (5 bases). The sample consisted of peripheral blood, taken on day 0 of AZD1222 vaccination. The CDR3 DNA reads TGTGCCAGCAGTTCGACAGTCTACAATGAGCAGTTCTTC. Protein sequence: CASSSTVYNEQFF.